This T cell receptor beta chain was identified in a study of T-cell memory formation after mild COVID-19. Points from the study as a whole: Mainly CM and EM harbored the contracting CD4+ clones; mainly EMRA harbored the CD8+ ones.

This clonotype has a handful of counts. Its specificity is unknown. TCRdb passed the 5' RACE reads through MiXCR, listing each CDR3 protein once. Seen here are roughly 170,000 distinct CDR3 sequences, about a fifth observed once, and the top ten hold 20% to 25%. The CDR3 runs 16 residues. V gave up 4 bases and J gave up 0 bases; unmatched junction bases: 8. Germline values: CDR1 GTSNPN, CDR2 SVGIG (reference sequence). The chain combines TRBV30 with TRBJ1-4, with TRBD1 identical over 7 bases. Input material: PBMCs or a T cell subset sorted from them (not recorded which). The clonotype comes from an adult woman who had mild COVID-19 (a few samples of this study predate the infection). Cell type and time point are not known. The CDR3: CAWISGRGSTNEKLFF. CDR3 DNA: TGTGCCTGGATATCGGGCAGGGGGTCAACTAATGAAAAACTGTTTTTT.